This section outlines one T cell receptor beta chain sequence together with its context. The antigen remains unidentified. The sample belongs to a study of Graves' ophthalmopathy and Graves' hyperthyroidism. About the study: Hyperthyroidism was considered stable when no ophthalmopathy appeared within 18 months of follow-up. Points from the study as a whole: Progression of ophthalmopathy was predicted by the model with more than 70% sensitivity and approximately 72% specificity. Built on 13 signatures, a model told ophthalmopathy apart from stable hyperthyroidism with approximately 88% sensitivity and almost 84% specificity.

RNA transcripts were the template, and TCR beta CDR3 regions were amplified from them. The authors performed first-round RT-PCR with HTBI primers and then a second-round multiplex PCR. TCRdb re-analysed the multiplex PCR reads in MiXCR, keeping a single row per CDR3 protein. This sample has some 1.1 million distinct CDR3 sequences, with about 40% found just once. Orbital computed tomography, together with clinical symptoms, serum thyroxine, TRAb and thyroid ultrasound, was used for diagnosis. Trimming stripped 7 bases from V and 11 bases from J, with 8 bases between. Looked up from germline, CDR1 is ENHRY and CDR2 is SYGVKD. The CDR3 extends over 9 amino acids.

The sequenced sample was peripheral blood or thyroid tissue (not recorded which). This TCR was recovered from an adult man with Graves' hyperthyroidism. This chain joins TRBV10-3 and TRBJ1-2, with no clear D. DNA for the CDR3: TGTGCCATCAATAACGGATACACCTTC. It is translated as CAINNGYTF.